A selection of T cell receptor beta chains follows, all from one sample in a study of neurological immune-mediated disorders. TCRdb processed the 5' RACE reads anew with MiXCR; each CDR3 protein has one entry. The sample holds about 50,000 distinct CDR3 sequences; 10% are singletons and the top ten take less than 25%. Sequencing used PBMCs. The receptors come from a woman between 40 and 55 years old with HTLV-1-associated myelopathy (HAM/TSP). The CDR3 runs from the conserved cysteine through the conserved F or W. A D gene is named only where the DNA matches it firmly. Expanded clones get a size class; other rows say once, few or many, or leave the size out.

J	size	D	V	CDR3	DNA
TRBJ2-7	NA	NA	TRBV10-3	CAISETMGTLYNEQYF	TGTGCCATCAGTGAGACAATGGGGACACTCTACAACGAGCAGTACTTC
TRBJ2-1	many	TRBD1	TRBV27	CASSPHRQGANEQFF	TGTGCCAGCAGTCCCCATAGACAGGGTGCAAATGAGCAGTTCTTC
TRBJ2-1	many	TRBD2	TRBV6-1	CASNLGGGEHNEQFF	TGTGCCAGCAACCTGGGGGGGGGAGAGCACAATGAGCAGTTCTTC
TRBJ1-1	many	NA	TRBV6-2/TRBV6-3	CASRIFRDWAEAFF	TGTGCCAGCAGAATTTTTAGGGACTGGGCTGAAGCTTTCTTT
TRBJ1-1	many	NA	TRBV5-1	CASSPSKQLNTEAFF	TGCGCCAGCAGCCCCAGTAAACAGCTGAACACTGAAGCTTTCTTT
TRBJ2-5	many	NA	TRBV5-1	CASSLEETQYF	TGCGCCAGCAGCTTGGAAGAGACCCAGTACTTC
TRBJ2-5	many	NA	TRBV7-2	CASSLGVGGGQETQYF	TGTGCCAGCAGCTTAGGGGTGGGAGGGGGGCAAGAGACCCAGTACTTC
TRBJ1-5	many	NA	TRBV6-5	CASRPLPGNSNQPQHF	TGTGCCAGCAGGCCGCTCCCAGGGAATAGCAATCAGCCCCAGCATTTT
TRBJ2-7	few	NA	TRBV9	CASSLRSMPESEQYF	TGTGCCAGCAGCCTAAGGTCGATGCCGGAGTCGGAGCAGTACTTC
TRBJ2-3	many	NA	TRBV6-5	CASSYSSPGDTQYF	TGTGCCAGCAGTTACTCGAGTCCCGGTGATACGCAGTATTTT
TRBJ1-2	many	NA	TRBV14	CASSQARNYGYTF	TGTGCCAGCAGCCAAGCTCGGAACTATGGCTACACCTTC
TRBJ1-6	many	NA	TRBV12-3/TRBV12-4	CASSPRGLPLHF	TGTGCCAGCAGCCCGCGGGGCCTCCCCCTCCACTTT
TRBJ1-1	many	NA	TRBV5-6	CASSFQGRRLNTEAFF	TGTGCCAGCAGCTTCCAGGGGCGTCGGCTGAACACTGAAGCTTTCTTT
TRBJ2-1	many	NA	TRBV29-1	CSVEDPAARSYNEQFF	TGCAGCGTTGAAGATCCGGCAGCCCGCTCCTACAATGAGCAGTTCTTC
TRBJ2-1	many	TRBD2	TRBV20-1	CSALSGGIYNEQFF	TGCAGTGCTTTAAGCGGGGGAATCTACAATGAGCAGTTCTTC
TRBJ1-5	many	NA	TRBV25-1	CASSSGDQPQHF	TGTGCCAGCAGTTCAGGGGACCAGCCCCAGCATTTT
TRBJ2-5	many	TRBD2	TRBV9	CASSVEGTTVETQYF	TGTGCCAGCAGCGTAGAGGGGACTACGGTAGAGACCCAGTACTTC
TRBJ2-3	many	NA	TRBV4-1	CASSQLRTASTDTQYF	TGCGCCAGCAGCCAACTTCGGACAGCCAGCACAGATACGCAGTATTTT